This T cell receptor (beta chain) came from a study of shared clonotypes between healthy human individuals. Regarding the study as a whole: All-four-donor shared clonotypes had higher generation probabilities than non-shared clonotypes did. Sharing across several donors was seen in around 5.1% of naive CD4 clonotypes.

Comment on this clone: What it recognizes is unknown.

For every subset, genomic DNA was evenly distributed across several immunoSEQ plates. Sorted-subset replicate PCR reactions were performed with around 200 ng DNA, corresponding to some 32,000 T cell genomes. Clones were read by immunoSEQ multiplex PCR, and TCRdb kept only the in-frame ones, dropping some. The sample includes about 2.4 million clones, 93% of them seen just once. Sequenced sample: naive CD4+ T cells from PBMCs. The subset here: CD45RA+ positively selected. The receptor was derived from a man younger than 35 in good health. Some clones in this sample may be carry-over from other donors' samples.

CDR3 DNA: TGTGCCAGCAGTTTGACAGCGGACTCCTACAATGAGCAGTTCTTC. Protein sequence: CASSLTADSYNEQFF. The V call is TRBV5-4, the J call TRBJ2-1; the D gene could be TRBD1 or TRBD2 (5 bases each). Per germline, CDR1 SGHNT and CDR2 YYREEE (reference sequence). The CDR3 consists of 15 residues. V dropped 5 bases and J dropped 0 bases, with 12 bases sitting between them.